This T cell receptor (beta chain) stems from a study of shared clonotypes between healthy human individuals. Overall study context: Contributing individuals were two females and three males aged 18 to 49. Study-level results: Between a handful of donors, naive CD4 clonotypes were shared at a level of approximately 5%.

The CDR3 length is 13 residues. V dropped 2 bases and J dropped 3 bases, with 7 bases sitting between them. Germline CDR1 MNHNS, CDR2 SASEGT. About this clone itself: Its specificity is not known.

The assay was carried out at the deep level. In replicate PCRs of sorted subsets, around 0.2 ug DNA, tens of thousands of T cell genomes, was used. Profiling relied on immunoSEQ multiplex PCR, and the TCRdb table lists in-frame clones only, not all of them. In the table there are around 980,000 clones, 75% to 85% of which are singletons. V usage is TRBV6-1 and J usage is TRBJ1-2; tentative D call: TRBD1 (6 bases). This clonotype was sampled from a man between 18 and 35 years old in good health. Some clones in this sample may be carry-over from other donors' samples. The sequenced sample was memory CD4+ T cells from PBMCs. The sample's subset: CD45RA-negative fraction. The CDR3 loop is CASSERGYYGYTF. CDR3 coding DNA: TGTGCCAGCAGTGAAAGGGGGTACTATGGCTACACCTTC.